These 7 T cell receptor beta chains were all obtained from the same sample, sequenced in a study of multiple sclerosis patients with progressive multifocal leukoencephalopathy. Regarding time point: time of PML onset. Assay: immunoSEQ multiplex PCR; the TCRdb copy retains only in-frame clones and omits some. The sample consists of some 31,000 clones, roughly 84% of them appearing once. The sample consisted of PBMCs, taken from a patient treated with natalizumab. These TCRs come from a human donor with progressive multifocal leukoencephalopathy.

The rearrangement joins TRBV11-3 to TRBJ2-3, with unresolved D. The V end was cut by 1 base, the J end by 9 bases, with 8 bases between. Germline V lookup: CDR1 SGHNT, CDR2 YENEEA. The CDR3 covers 12 residues. The chain's CDR3 is CASSLGVSTQYF. Here the CDR3 DNA reads TGTGCCAGCAGCTTAGGTGTCAGCACGCAGTATTTT.

The chain carries TRBV27 and TRBJ2-1; D possibly uses TRBD1 or TRBD2 (5 bases each). There are 14 residues in the CDR3. V lost 8 bases to trimming and J lost 7 bases, with 18 bases between them. Germline values: CDR1 MNHEY, CDR2 SMNVEV (reference sequence). Written as DNA, the CDR3 is TGTGCCAGCGTAAGTCTGAGGGGATTTAATGAGCAGTTCTTC. Protein sequence: CASVSLRGFNEQFF.

The rearrangement links TRBV12-2 to TRBJ1-2; the D call of TRBD1 is as the table states it, not checked on the DNA. TRBV12-2 constitutes a pseudogene. The CDR3 is made up of 14 amino acids. The CDR3 DNA follows: TGTGCAAGTCGCTTAAATGCAGCTAACTATGGCTACACCTTC. This translates into CASRLNAANYGYTF.

This chain uses TRBV4-1 with TRBJ1-1; D gene unclear. The CDR3 has 15 residues. Trimming cost V 4 bases and J 4 bases, with 16 bases left between them. CDR1 is MGHRA, CDR2 YSYEKL, per germline. The CDR3, as DNA: TGCGCCAGCAGCCCAAAGGCCGGGATTGGCACTGAAGCTTTCTTT. It is translated as CASSPKAGIGTEAFF.

The chain uses TRBV5-1 and TRBJ2-5; TRBD1 or TRBD2 may be the D gene (5 bases each). The germline V and J ends were trimmed by 4 bases and 4 bases, with 17 bases remaining between them. The CDR3 is 15 residues long. CDR1 and CDR2 from the germline V gene are SGHRS and YFSETQ. The DNA for the CDR3 is TGCGCCAGCAGCCCACGGGACCCCCTAGGAGAGACCCAGTACTTC. It yields the protein CASSPRDPLGETQYF.

V usage is TRBV19 and J usage is TRBJ1-5; possibly TRBD1 for D (5 bases). CDR3 length: 15 residues. The germline V gene has CDR1 LNHDA and CDR2 SQIVND (reference sequence). V was cut by 0 bases and J by 1 base, with 7 bases left in between. CDR3 DNA sequence: TGTGCCAGTAGTATAGAGGGACTAAGCAATCAGCCCCAGCATTTT. This codes for CASSIEGLSNQPQHF.

V is TRBV18 and J is TRBJ2-3, with 8 bases matching TRBD1. The ends lost 3 bases at V and 11 bases at J; junction bases unmatched: 13. In germline, CDR1 is KGHSH, CDR2 LQKENI. The CDR3 is 15 residues long. This CDR3 is CASSPPGQVTPMQYF. In DNA form, the CDR3 reads TGTGCCAGCTCACCGCCGGGACAGGTTACGCCCATGCAGTATTTT.